The 25 T cell receptor beta chains reported below all come from one sample, sequenced in a study of T cell repertoires in cytomegalovirus infection. Antigens for these TCRs are unknown. TCRdb fed the reads into MiXCR, producing one record per CDR3 protein. The table has around 430,000 distinct CDR3 sequences, approximately 46% seen once; the top ten hold roughly two fifths. Sequenced material: cultured PBMCs, taken from culture after CMV antigen stimulation. Every receptor here comes from a human donor in good health (CMV status not recorded). Some clones in this sample may be carry-over from other donors' samples.

This clonotype was detected only a few times. The V gene is TRBV11-2, the J gene TRBJ2-3; D is uncertain. Germline CDR1 and CDR2: SGHAT and FQNNGV. The CDR3 has 12 residues. Trimming shortened V by 4 bases and J by 6 bases, and 8 bases separated the two germline ends. This CDR3 is CASSSELDTQYF. In DNA form, the CDR3 reads TGTGCCAGCAGCTCAGAACTGGATACGCAGTATTTT.

The chain combines TRBV7-6 with TRBJ1-3; D is ambiguous. The ends were cut back, 4 bases at V and 0 bases at J, with 10 bases in the middle. Germline V lookup: CDR1 SGHVS, CDR2 FNYEAQ. The CDR3 sequence is 15 residues long. CDR3 amino acids: CASSSVSYSGNTIYF. Here the CDR3 DNA reads TGTGCCAGCAGCTCCGTTAGCTACTCTGGAAACACCATATATTTT.

The gene calls are TRBV4-1 and TRBJ1-4; D is undetermined. With 0 bases removed from V and 8 bases from J, the gap between germline ends came to 16 bases. The CDR3 extends over 16 amino acids. In germline, CDR1 is MGHRA, CDR2 YSYEKL. CDR3 DNA sequence: TGCGCCAGCAGCCAAGATCGGGGAGGGCTAGGAGAAAAACTGTTTTTT. Its translation: CASSQDRGGLGEKLFF.

This clonotype was seen just once. The chain employs TRBV11-2 and TRBJ2-1; a weak D match, TRBD2 (5 bases). This CDR3 region has 17 residues. Trimming left V 3 bases short and J 0 bases short, with 15 bases between. Germline V lookup: CDR1 SGHAT, CDR2 FQNNGV. CDR3: CASSLYSLSVSYNEQFF. The CDR3 bases are TGTGCCAGCAGCTTGTATAGTCTTAGCGTCTCCTACAATGAGCAGTTCTTC.

In its sample, this clonotype was seen a few times. The V call is TRBV7-2, the J call TRBJ2-4; D perhaps matches TRBD1 (6 bases). Germline CDR1 and CDR2: SGHTA and FQGNSA. The CDR3 totals 13 residues. V was pared by 1 base and J by 8 bases, with 9 bases between. CDR3 nucleotide sequence: TGTGCCAGCAGCTTAGGTTCAGGGGACATTCAGTACTTC. The encoded protein is CASSLGSGDIQYF.

The chain recombines TRBV11-2 with TRBJ2-1; 14 positions agree with TRBD2. CDR3 length: 16 amino acids. Per germline, CDR1 SGHAT and CDR2 FQNNGV. The junction had 9 bases not matched to a gene; V was cut back by 5 bases and J by 9 bases. CDR3: CASSARLAGGVSEQFF. The CDR3 DNA sequence: TGTGCCAGCAGCGCTCGACTAGCGGGAGGGGTTAGTGAGCAGTTCTTC.

A few counts support this clonotype. The chain recombines TRBV6-1 with TRBJ2-1; D is unresolved. There are 13 residues in the CDR3. Trimming shortened V by 3 bases and J by 4 bases, and 7 bases separated the two germline ends. The germline V gene has CDR1 MNHNS and CDR2 SASEGT. CDR3 DNA: TGTGCCAGCAGTGACCCAGGTTACAATGAGCAGTTCTTC. Amino acid sequence: CASSDPGYNEQFF.

The chain has TRBV10-3 and TRBJ2-7, with TRBD1 identical over 7 bases. Looked up from germline, CDR1 is ENHRY and CDR2 is SYGVKD. The CDR3 totals 15 residues. J was trimmed by 2 bases and V by 10 bases; bases with no gene match: 14. CDR3 sequence reads: CATQGRTGPAYEQYF. As DNA, the CDR3 is TGTGCCACGCAAGGAAGGACAGGCCCGGCCTACGAGCAGTACTTC.

The J gene is TRBJ2-3, the V gene TRBV6-8, with a possible D match to TRBD2 (7 bases). CDR1 is MNHGY and CDR2 is SAAAGT in the germline V gene. The CDR3 has 15 residues. Trimming stripped 7 bases from V and 2 bases from J, with 16 bases between. This CDR3 reads CASTPGGRSTDTQYF. The CDR3 bases are TGTGCCAGCACCCCCGGGGGGCGGTCCACAGATACGCAGTATTTT.

The rearrangement uses TRBV11-2 and TRBJ2-1; TRBD2 is a possible D gene (6 bases). Germline-derived CDR1 and CDR2 are SGHAT and FQNNGV. The CDR3 runs to 17 residues. V was trimmed by 4 bases and J by 7 bases, leaving 23 bases between them. The CDR3: CASSSLDSKAGGNEQFF. DNA of the CDR3: TGTGCCAGCAGCTCGTTAGATAGTAAAGCGGGTGGGAATGAGCAGTTCTTC. Supplemented by reference TRBV11-2 and TRBJ2-1, the full variable domain reads EAGVAQSPRYKIIEKRQSVAFWCNPISGHATLYWYQQILGQGPKLLIQFQNNGVVDDSQLPKDRFSAERLKGVDSTLKIQPAKLEDSAVYLCASSSLDSKAGGNEQFFGPGTRLTVL.

This clonotype was counted only a few times. The chain employs TRBV7-2 and TRBJ2-7; 8 positions match TRBD1. CDR3 size: 15 residues. CDR1 is SGHTA, CDR2 FQGNSA, per germline. Trimming cost V 4 bases and J 0 bases; bases outside gene matches: 5. The CDR3 sequence is CASSSQTGDSYEQYF. The CDR3 nucleotides read TGTGCCAGCAGCTCACAGACAGGGGACTCCTACGAGCAGTACTTC.

In its sample, this clonotype was seen a few times. The CDR3 loop is CASSQTSGGTKQFF. CDR3 DNA: TGTGCCAGCAGTCAAACTAGCGGGGGAACTAAGCAGTTCTTC. This chain connects TRBV6-1 to TRBJ2-1; 11 bases are a match to TRBD2. The CDR3 has 14 amino acids. Germline values: CDR1 MNHNS, CDR2 SASEGT. Trimming at V came to 5 bases and at J to 11 bases, leaving 8 bases not matched to a gene.

This clonotype was seen more than once but under ten times. The rearrangement uses TRBV7-2 and TRBJ2-7; D unresolved. There are 13 residues in the CDR3. Per germline, CDR1 SGHTA and CDR2 FQGNSA. The V end was cut by 4 bases, the J end by 0 bases, with 7 bases between. The CDR3 coding sequence is TGTGCCAGCAGCTCCGACGCCTCCTACGAGCAGTACTTC. Its translation is CASSSDASYEQYF.

This chain uses TRBV27 with TRBJ2-1; D possibly corresponds to TRBD2 (6 bases). The CDR3 runs to 17 residues. V was trimmed by 3 bases and J by 2 bases, leaving 17 bases between them. Germline-derived CDR1 and CDR2 are MNHEY and SMNVEV (reference sequence). The CDR3 nucleotides are TGTGCCAGCAGTTTCCTTTCCGGGCGGGGACCCTACAATGAGCAGTTCTTC. This gives the protein CASSFLSGRGPYNEQFF.

This clonotype was seen a few times. J is TRBJ2-7 and V is TRBV7-2; D possibly corresponds to TRBD1 (6 bases). The CDR3 is 16 amino acids. The ends were cut back, 5 bases at V and 2 bases at J, with 19 bases in the middle. Looked up from germline, CDR1 is SGHTA and CDR2 is FQGNSA. CDR3 protein: CASSPGVGAGTYEQYF. CDR3 nucleotide sequence: TGTGCCAGCAGCCCTGGGGTGGGGGCAGGTACCTACGAGCAGTACTTC. Full variable domain (missing parts from reference TRBV7-2 and TRBJ2-7): GAGVSQSPSNKVTEKGKDVELRCDPISGHTALYWYRQSLGQGLEFLIYFQGNSAPDKSGLPSDRFSAERTGGSVSTLTIQRTQQEDSAVYLCASSPGVGAGTYEQYFGPGTRLTVT.

This clonotype was seen a handful of times. The chain employs TRBV11-2 and TRBJ2-3; D uncertain. CDR3 length: 16 residues. Germline values: CDR1 SGHAT, CDR2 FQNNGV. V lost 4 bases and J 0 bases, leaving 14 bases between the germline ends. The CDR3 nucleotides read TGTGCCAGCAGCTCCTTTGGGCGGCCTAGCACAGATACGCAGTATTTT. Residues: CASSSFGRPSTDTQYF.

The chain has TRBV20-1 and TRBJ2-1, with TRBD2 identical over 10 bases. The CDR3 length is 14 residues. CDR1 is DFQATT and CDR2 is SNEGSKA in the germline V gene (reference sequence). Trimming took 3 bases from V and 7 from J; bases not matched to a gene: 6. The DNA for the CDR3 is TGCAGTGCTAGGGGCGCAGCGGGGGGGAATGAGCAGTTCTTC. This gives the protein CSARGAAGGNEQFF.

This rearrangement joins TRBV12-3 or TRBV12-4 to TRBJ2-7; D is ambiguous. V lost 7 bases, J lost 1 base, and 11 bases lay in between. The CDR3 spans 13 residues. The CDR3 spells CASTLLGSYEQYF. In DNA form, the CDR3 reads TGTGCCAGCACCCTGTTGGGATCCTACGAGCAGTACTTC.

The genes are TRBV11-2 and TRBJ2-1; D might be TRBD1 (6 bases). The CDR3 runs to 14 residues. V dropped 6 bases and J dropped 10 bases, with 19 bases sitting between them. Germline V gene lookup returns CDR1 SGHAT and CDR2 FQNNGV. The CDR3 bases are TGTGCCAGCAGAGCTCTGAGGGGGAGAAGGGAGCAGTTCTTC. This gives the protein CASRALRGRREQFF. The full variable domain, rest sourced from reference TRBV11-2 and TRBJ2-1, is EAGVAQSPRYKIIEKRQSVAFWCNPISGHATLYWYQQILGQGPKLLIQFQNNGVVDDSQLPKDRFSAERLKGVDSTLKIQPAKLEDSAVYLCASRALRGRREQFFGPGTRLTVL.

This clonotype occurred many times. The chain has TRBV7-2 and TRBJ1-6, with 7 nucleotides matching TRBD1. The V and J ends lost 1 base and 8 bases, in that order; junction bases with no gene match: 5. Germline-derived CDR1 and CDR2 are SGHTA and FQGNSA. The CDR3 has 15 residues. CDR3 residues: CASSLGQGGHSPLHF. The DNA of the CDR3 is TGTGCCAGCAGCTTAGGACAGGGTGGGCATTCACCCCTCCACTTT. The full variable domain, rest sourced from reference TRBV7-2 and TRBJ1-6, is GAGVSQSPSNKVTEKGKDVELRCDPISGHTALYWYRQSLGQGLEFLIYFQGNSAPDKSGLPSDRFSAERTGGSVSTLTIQRTQQEDSAVYLCASSLGQGGHSPLHFGNGTRLTVT.

The chain employs TRBV2 and TRBJ2-1, with D uncertain. This CDR3 region has 13 residues. Germline V gene data show CDR1 as SNHLY and CDR2 as FYNNEI. Trimming stripped 9 bases from V and 2 bases from J, with 11 bases between. CDR3 coding DNA: TGTGCCAGTTCAAGTACCCCCTACAATGAGCAGTTCTTC. It yields the protein CASSSTPYNEQFF.

This clonotype came up a few times. Here the CDR3 DNA reads TGTGCCAGCAGCCCCGGGTACCAAGAGACCCAGTACTTC. It is translated as CASSPGYQETQYF. This rearrangement joins TRBV12-3 or TRBV12-4 to TRBJ2-5, with D unresolved. The CDR3 covers 13 residues. V was cut by 6 bases and J by 0 bases, with 8 bases left in between.

V is TRBV7-9 and J is TRBJ1-4; no firm D call. The V end lost 2 bases, the J end lost 0 bases, and 13 bases lay between the germline ends. The CDR3 spans 17 residues. Germline loops: CDR1 SEHNR, CDR2 FQNEAQ (reference sequence). The CDR3 DNA sequence: TGTGCCAGCAGCTTAATGACACTCCGAGCAACTAATGAAAAACTGTTTTTT. It specifies CASSLMTLRATNEKLFF.

A few counts support this clonotype. The chain carries TRBV7-2 and TRBJ2-7; D gene uncertain. Germline V gene data show CDR1 as SGHTA and CDR2 as FQGNSA. V lost 6 bases, J lost 9 bases, and 15 bases lay in between. The CDR3 contains 12 residues. CDR3 bases: TGTGCCAGCAGTTACGGACGCAGCAGGCAGTACTTC. As protein: CASSYGRSRQYF.

This clonotype was counted only a few times. V usage is TRBV4-3 and J usage is TRBJ2-3, with D perhaps matching TRBD1 (6 bases). The CDR3 is 17 residues long. The V gene lost 5 bases and the J gene lost 2 bases, with 20 bases spanning the gap. CDR1 and CDR2 from the germline V gene are LGHNA and YSLEER. This CDR3 is CASSISGTRLYTDTQYF. DNA for the CDR3: TGCGCCAGCAGCATATCCGGGACAAGACTCTACACAGATACGCAGTATTTT.